This is a list of T cell receptor beta chains from one sample in a study of T cells after yellow fever vaccination. TCRdb ran MiXCR on the 5' RACE reads and lists one entry per CDR3 protein. The sample includes over 110,000 distinct CDR3 sequences, 6.5% to 8.5% of them seen just once. The material sequenced was CD4+ T cells sorted from PBMCs, taken 5 days after the yellow fever booster vaccination. The receptors were gathered from a man aged 25-45 years who received the YFV17D yellow fever vaccine. Each CDR3 is given without its conserved first and last residue. Fields, in order: J gene, V gene, CDR3 protein.

J gene: TRBJ2-5
V gene: TRBV5-1
CDR3 protein: ASSKLAGEETQY

J gene: TRBJ2-3
V gene: TRBV5-1
CDR3 protein: ASSLVVKTSTDTQY

J gene: TRBJ2-5
V gene: TRBV6-5
CDR3 protein: ASSYSDSQETQY

J gene: TRBJ2-3
V gene: TRBV7-2
CDR3 protein: ASSLGRGRTDTQY

J gene: TRBJ2-2
V gene: TRBV5-1
CDR3 protein: ASKSVNTGELF

J gene: TRBJ2-7
V gene: TRBV6-1
CDR3 protein: ASSSRGGQSYEQY

J gene: TRBJ2-7
V gene: TRBV2
CDR3 protein: ASRPGQGAGEQY

J gene: TRBJ2-5
V gene: TRBV23-1
CDR3 protein: ASTRSSVETQY

J gene: TRBJ2-7
V gene: TRBV5-5
CDR3 protein: ASSVPGQGGTYEQY

J gene: TRBJ2-7
V gene: TRBV7-2
CDR3 protein: ASSFAWGYEQY

J gene: TRBJ1-1
V gene: TRBV5-6
CDR3 protein: ASSFGENTEAF

J gene: TRBJ2-5
V gene: TRBV20-1
CDR3 protein: SARDNGGLQETQY

J gene: TRBJ2-1
V gene: TRBV5-1
CDR3 protein: ASSLAGTPSYNEQF

J gene: TRBJ2-1
V gene: TRBV20-1
CDR3 protein: SATRGKEYNEQF

J gene: TRBJ2-3
V gene: TRBV5-1
CDR3 protein: ASSPTPTSGRMDTQY

J gene: TRBJ1-1
V gene: TRBV29-1
CDR3 protein: SVEAVADTEAF

J gene: TRBJ1-5
V gene: TRBV7-2
CDR3 protein: ASSSRGNQPQH

J gene: TRBJ1-2
V gene: TRBV29-1
CDR3 protein: SVMDRGGYGYT

J gene: TRBJ2-2
V gene: TRBV20-1
CDR3 protein: SARVGRAPGELF

J gene: TRBJ2-5
V gene: TRBV6-5
CDR3 protein: ASSYRPQGRETQY

J gene: TRBJ2-3
V gene: TRBV4-3
CDR3 protein: ASSQGGLAVQY

J gene: TRBJ2-7
V gene: TRBV5-6
CDR3 protein: ASSLEGATSGRSRY

J gene: TRBJ2-1
V gene: TRBV5-1
CDR3 protein: ASSLEREVRIEQF

J gene: TRBJ1-6
V gene: TRBV4-3
CDR3 protein: ASSQVIGRLPNSPLH